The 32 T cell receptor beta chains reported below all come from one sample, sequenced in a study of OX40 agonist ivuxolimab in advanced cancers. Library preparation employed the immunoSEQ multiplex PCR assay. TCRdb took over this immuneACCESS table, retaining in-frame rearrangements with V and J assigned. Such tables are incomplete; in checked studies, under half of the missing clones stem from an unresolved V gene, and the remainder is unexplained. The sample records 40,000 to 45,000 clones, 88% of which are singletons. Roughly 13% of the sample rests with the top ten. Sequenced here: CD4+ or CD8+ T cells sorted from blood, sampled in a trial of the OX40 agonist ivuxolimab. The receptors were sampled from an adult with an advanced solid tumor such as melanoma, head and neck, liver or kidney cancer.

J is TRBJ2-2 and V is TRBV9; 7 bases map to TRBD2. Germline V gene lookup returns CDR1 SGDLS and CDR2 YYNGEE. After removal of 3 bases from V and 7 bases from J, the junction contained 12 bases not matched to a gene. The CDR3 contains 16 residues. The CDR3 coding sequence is TGTGCCAGCAGCGCAGTGGGGACTACCCGGGGCGGGGAGCTGTTTTTT. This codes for CASSAVGTTRGGELFF.

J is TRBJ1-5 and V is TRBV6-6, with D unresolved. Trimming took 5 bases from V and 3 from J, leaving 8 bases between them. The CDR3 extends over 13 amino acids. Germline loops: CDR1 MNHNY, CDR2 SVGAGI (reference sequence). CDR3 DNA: TGTGCCAGCAGTCGGGCAAACAATCAGCCCCAGCATTTT. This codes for CASSRANNQPQHF.

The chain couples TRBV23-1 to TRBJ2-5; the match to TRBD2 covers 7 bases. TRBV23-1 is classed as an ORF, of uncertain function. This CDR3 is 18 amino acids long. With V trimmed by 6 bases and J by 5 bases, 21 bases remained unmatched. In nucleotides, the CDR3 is TGCGCCAGCAGCTCCCTCCCGAGGTCCCGGGAGGTGGGTGAGACCCAGTACTTC. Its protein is CASSSLPRSREVGETQYF.

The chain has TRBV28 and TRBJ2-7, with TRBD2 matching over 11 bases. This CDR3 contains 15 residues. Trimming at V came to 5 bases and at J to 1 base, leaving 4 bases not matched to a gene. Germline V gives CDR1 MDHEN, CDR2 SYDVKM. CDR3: CASSQGTSGSYEQYF. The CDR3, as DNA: TGTGCCAGCAGTCAAGGGACTAGCGGTTCCTACGAGCAGTACTTC.

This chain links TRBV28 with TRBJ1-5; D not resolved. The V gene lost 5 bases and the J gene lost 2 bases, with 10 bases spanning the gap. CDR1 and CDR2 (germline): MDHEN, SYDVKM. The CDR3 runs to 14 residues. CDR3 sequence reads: CASSAQWGNQPQHF. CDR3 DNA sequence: TGTGCCAGCAGTGCACAATGGGGCAATCAGCCCCAGCATTTT.

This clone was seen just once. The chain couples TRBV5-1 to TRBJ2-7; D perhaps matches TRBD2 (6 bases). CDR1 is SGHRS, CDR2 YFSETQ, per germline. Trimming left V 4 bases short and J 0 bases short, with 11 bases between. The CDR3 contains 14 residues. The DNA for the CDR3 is TGCGCCAGCAGCCCGAGGGACTTCTCCTACGAGCAGTACTTC. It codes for CASSPRDFSYEQYF. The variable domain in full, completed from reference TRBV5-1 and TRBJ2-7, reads KAGVTQTPRYLIKTRGQQVTLSCSPISGHRSVSWYQQTPGQGLQFLFEYFSETQRNKGNFPGRFSGRQFSNSRSEMNVSTLELGDSALYLCASSPRDFSYEQYFGPGTRLTVT.

CDR3 protein: CATRRDRGQRQFF. CDR3 coding DNA: TGTGCCACTCGACGGGACAGGGGGCAAAGGCAGTTCTTC. The V and J genes are TRBV6-1 and TRBJ2-1; 12 nucleotides match TRBD1. The CDR3 length is 13 residues. Per the germline V gene, CDR1 is MNHNS and CDR2 is SASEGT. Losses at the gene ends were 10 bases for V and 12 bases for J; bases not matched to a gene: 10.

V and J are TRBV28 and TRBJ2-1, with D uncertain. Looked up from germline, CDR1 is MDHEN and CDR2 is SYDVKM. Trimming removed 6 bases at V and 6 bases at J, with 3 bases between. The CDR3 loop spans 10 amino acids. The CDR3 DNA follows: TGTGCCAGCAGAGGCAATGAGCAGTTCTTC. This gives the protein CASRGNEQFF.

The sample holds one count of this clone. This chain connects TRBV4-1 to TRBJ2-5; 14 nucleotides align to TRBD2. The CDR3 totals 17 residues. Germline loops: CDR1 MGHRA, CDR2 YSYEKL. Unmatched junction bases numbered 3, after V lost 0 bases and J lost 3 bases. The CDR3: CASSQDRGLAGEETQYF. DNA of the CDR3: TGCGCCAGCAGCCAAGATCGGGGACTAGCGGGAGAAGAGACCCAGTACTTC.

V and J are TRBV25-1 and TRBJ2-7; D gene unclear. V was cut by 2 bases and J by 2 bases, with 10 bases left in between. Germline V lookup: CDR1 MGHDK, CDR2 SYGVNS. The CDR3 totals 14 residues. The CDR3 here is CASSESSLTYEQYF. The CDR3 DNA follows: TGTGCCAGCAGTGAAAGTTCGTTAACCTACGAGCAGTACTTC.

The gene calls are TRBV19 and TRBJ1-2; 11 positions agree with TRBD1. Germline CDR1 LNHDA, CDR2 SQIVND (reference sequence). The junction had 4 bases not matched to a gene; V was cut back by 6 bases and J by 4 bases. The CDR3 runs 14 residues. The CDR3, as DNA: TGTGCCAGTAGGGACAGGGGGCTGGTCTATGGCTACACCTTC. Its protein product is CASRDRGLVYGYTF.

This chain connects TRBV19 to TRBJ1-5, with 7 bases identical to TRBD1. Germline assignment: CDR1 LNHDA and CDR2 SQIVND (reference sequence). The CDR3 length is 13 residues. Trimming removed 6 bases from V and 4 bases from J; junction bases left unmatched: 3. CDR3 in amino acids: CASRGQRNQPQHF. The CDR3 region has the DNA TGTGCCAGTAGGGGACAGCGAAATCAGCCCCAGCATTTT.

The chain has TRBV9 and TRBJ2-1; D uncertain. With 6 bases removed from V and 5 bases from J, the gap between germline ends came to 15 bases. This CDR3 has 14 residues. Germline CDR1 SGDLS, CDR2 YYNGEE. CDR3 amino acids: CASTSAPTNNEQFF. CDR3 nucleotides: TGTGCCAGCACCTCAGCACCTACAAACAATGAGCAGTTCTTC. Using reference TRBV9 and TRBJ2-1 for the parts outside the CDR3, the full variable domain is DSGVTQTPKHLITATGQRVTLRCSPRSGDLSVYWYQQSLDQGLQFLIQYYNGEERAKGNILERFSAQQFPDLHSELNLSSLELGDSALYFCASTSAPTNNEQFFGPGTRLTVL.

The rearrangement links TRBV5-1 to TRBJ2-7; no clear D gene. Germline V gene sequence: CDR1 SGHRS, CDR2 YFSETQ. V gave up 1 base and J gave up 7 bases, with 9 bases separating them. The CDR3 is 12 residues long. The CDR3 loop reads CASSLKLGEQYF. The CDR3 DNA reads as TGCGCCAGCAGCTTGAAGCTTGGGGAGCAGTACTTC. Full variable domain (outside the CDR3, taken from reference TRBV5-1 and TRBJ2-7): KAGVTQTPRYLIKTRGQQVTLSCSPISGHRSVSWYQQTPGQGLQFLFEYFSETQRNKGNFPGRFSGRQFSNSRSEMNVSTLELGDSALYLCASSLKLGEQYFGPGTRLTVT.

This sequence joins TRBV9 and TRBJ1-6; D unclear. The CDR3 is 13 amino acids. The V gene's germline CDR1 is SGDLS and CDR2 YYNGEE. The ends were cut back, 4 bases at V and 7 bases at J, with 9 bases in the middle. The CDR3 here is CASSLTGNSPLHF. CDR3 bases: TGTGCCAGCAGCCTTACCGGAAATTCACCCCTCCACTTT.

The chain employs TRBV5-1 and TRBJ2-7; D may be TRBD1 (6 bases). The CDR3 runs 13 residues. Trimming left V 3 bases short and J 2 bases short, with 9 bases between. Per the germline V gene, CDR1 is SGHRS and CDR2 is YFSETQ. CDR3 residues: CASSWDTPYEQYF. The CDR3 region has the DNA TGCGCCAGCAGCTGGGACACCCCCTACGAGCAGTACTTC. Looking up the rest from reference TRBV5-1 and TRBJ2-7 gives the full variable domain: KAGVTQTPRYLIKTRGQQVTLSCSPISGHRSVSWYQQTPGQGLQFLFEYFSETQRNKGNFPGRFSGRQFSNSRSEMNVSTLELGDSALYLCASSWDTPYEQYFGPGTRLTVT.

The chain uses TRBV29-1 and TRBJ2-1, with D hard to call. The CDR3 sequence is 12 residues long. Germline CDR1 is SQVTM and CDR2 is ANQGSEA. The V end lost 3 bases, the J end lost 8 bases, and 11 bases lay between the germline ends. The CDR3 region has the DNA TGCAGCGTTGATCCGCCTTTGGATGAGCAGTTCTTC. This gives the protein CSVDPPLDEQFF.

This chain's CDR3 is CASSRWTSAADTQYF. In nucleotides, the CDR3 is TGTGCCAGCAGCCGGTGGACTAGCGCGGCAGATACGCAGTATTTT. V usage is TRBV14 and J usage is TRBJ2-3, with 9 bases fitting TRBD2. The CDR3 spans 15 residues. Unmatched junction bases numbered 6, after V lost 4 bases and J lost 4 bases. CDR1 and CDR2 (germline): SGHDN, FVKESK. The full variable domain, rest sourced from reference TRBV14 and TRBJ2-3, is EAGVTQFPSHSVIEKGQTVTLRCDPISGHDNLYWYRRVMGKEIKFLLHFVKESKQDESGMPNNRFLAERTGGTYSTLKVQPAELEDSGVYFCASSRWTSAADTQYFGPGTRLTVL.

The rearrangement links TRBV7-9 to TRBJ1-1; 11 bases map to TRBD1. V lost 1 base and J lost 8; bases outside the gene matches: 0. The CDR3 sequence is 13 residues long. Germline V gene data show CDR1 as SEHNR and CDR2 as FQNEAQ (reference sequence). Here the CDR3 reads CASSLGTGGEAFF. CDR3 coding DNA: TGTGCCAGCAGCTTAGGGACAGGGGGCGAAGCTTTCTTT. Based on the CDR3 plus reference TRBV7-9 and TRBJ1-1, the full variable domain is DTGVSQNPRHKITKRGQNVTFRCDPISEHNRLYWYRQTLGQGPEFLTYFQNEAQLEKSRLLSDRFSAERPKGSFSTLEIQRTEQGDSAMYLCASSLGTGGEAFFGQGTRLTVV.

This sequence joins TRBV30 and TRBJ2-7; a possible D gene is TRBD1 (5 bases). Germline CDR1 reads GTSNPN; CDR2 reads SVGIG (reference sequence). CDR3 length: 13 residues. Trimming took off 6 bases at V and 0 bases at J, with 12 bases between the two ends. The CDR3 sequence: CACYRRSSYEQYF. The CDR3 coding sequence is TGTGCCTGTTACAGGCGCAGCTCCTACGAGCAGTACTTC.

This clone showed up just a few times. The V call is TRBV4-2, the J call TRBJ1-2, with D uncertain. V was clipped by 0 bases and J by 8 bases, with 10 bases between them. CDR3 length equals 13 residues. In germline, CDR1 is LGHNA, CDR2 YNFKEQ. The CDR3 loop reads CASSQEFSLGYTF. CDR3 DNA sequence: TGTGCCAGCAGCCAAGAGTTCTCCTTGGGCTACACCTTC.

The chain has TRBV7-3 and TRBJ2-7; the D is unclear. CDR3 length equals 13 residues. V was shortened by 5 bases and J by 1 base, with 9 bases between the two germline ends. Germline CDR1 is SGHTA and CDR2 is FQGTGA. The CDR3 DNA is TGTGCCAGCAGCAAAGGAGCTTCCTACGAGCAGTACTTC. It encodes CASSKGASYEQYF.

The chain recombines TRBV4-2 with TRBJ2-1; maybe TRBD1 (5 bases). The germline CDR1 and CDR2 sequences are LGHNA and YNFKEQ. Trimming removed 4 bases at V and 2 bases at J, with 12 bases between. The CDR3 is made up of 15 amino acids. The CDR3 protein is CASSPDPDTYNEQFF. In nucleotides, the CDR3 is TGTGCCAGCAGCCCAGACCCGGACACCTACAATGAGCAGTTCTTC.

In DNA, the CDR3 is TGTGCCAGCAGGACCACTAGCGGTCTTTCGTACGAGCAGTACTTC. This sequence encodes CASRTTSGLSYEQYF. V usage is TRBV28 and J usage is TRBJ2-7; 8 bases map to TRBD2. The CDR3 consists of 15 residues. The junction had 11 bases not matched to a gene; V was cut back by 6 bases and J by 4 bases. From germline, CDR1 is MDHEN and CDR2 SYDVKM.

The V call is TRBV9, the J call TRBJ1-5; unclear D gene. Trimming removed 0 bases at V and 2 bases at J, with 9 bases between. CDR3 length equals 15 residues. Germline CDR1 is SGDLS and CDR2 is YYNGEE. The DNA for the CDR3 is TGTGCCAGCAGCGTAGTTTATTTCGGCAATCAGCCCCAGCATTTT. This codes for CASSVVYFGNQPQHF.

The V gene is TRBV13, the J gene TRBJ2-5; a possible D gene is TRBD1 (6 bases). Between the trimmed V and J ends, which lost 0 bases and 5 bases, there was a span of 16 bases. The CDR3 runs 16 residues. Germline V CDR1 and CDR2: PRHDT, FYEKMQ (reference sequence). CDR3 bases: TGTGCCAGCAGCTTAGGTGGCAGGGGCGGTCGGGAGACCCAGTACTTC. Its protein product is CASSLGGRGGRETQYF.

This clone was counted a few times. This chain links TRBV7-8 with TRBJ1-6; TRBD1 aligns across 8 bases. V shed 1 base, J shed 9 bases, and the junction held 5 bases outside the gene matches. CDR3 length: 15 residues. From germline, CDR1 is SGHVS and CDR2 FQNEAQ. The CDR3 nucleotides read TGTGCCAGCAGCTTAGTAACAGGGGGAGGTTCACCCCTCCACTTT. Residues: CASSLVTGGGSPLHF.

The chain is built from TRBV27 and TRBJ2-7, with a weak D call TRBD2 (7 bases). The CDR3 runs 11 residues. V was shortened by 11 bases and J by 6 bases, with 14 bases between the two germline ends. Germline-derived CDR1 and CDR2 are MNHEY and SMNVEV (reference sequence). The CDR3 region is CAGGGGCEQYF. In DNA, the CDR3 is TGTGCCGGGGGCGGGGGATGCGAGCAGTACTTC.

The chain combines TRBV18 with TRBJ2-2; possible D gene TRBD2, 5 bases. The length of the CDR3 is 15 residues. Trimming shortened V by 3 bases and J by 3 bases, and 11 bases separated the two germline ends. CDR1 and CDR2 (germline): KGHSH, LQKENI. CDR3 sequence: CASSPRESYTGELFF. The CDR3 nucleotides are TGTGCCAGCTCACCCCGGGAAAGTTACACCGGGGAGCTGTTTTTT. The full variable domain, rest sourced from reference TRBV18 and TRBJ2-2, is NAGVMQNPRHLVRRRGQEARLRCSPMKGHSHVYWYRQLPEEGLKFMVYLQKENIIDESGMPKERFSAEFPKEGPSILRIQQVVRGDSAAYFCASSPRESYTGELFFGEGSRLTVL.

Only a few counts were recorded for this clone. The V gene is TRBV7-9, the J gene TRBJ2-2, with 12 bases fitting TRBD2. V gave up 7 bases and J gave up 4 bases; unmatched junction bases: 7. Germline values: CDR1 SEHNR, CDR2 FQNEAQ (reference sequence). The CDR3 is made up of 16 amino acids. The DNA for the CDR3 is TGTGCCAGCACATTACTAGCGGGAGGTGTCACCGGGGAGCTGTTTTTT. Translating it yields CASTLLAGGVTGELFF.

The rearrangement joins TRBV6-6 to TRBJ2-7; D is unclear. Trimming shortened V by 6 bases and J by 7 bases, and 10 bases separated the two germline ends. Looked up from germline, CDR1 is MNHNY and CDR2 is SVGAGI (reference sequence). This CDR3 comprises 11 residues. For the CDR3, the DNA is TGTGCCAGCAGCTCGATGTCGGAGCAGTACTTC. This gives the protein CASSSMSEQYF.

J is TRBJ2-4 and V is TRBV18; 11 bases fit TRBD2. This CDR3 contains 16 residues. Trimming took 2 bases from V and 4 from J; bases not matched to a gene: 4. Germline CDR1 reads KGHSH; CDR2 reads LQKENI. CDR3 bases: TGTGCCAGCTCACCAGGACTAGCGGGCGCAAAAAACATTCAGTACTTC. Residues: CASSPGLAGAKNIQYF.